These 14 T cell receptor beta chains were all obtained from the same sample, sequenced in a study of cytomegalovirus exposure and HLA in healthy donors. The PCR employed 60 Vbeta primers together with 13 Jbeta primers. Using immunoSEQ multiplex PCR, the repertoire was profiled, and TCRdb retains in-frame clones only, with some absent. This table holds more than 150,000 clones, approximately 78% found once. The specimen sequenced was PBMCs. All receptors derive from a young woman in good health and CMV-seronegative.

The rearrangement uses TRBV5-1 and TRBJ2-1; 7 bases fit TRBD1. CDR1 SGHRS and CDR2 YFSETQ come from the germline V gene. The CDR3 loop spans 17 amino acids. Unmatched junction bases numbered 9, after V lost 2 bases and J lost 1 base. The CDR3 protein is CASSLNLQGVSYNEQFF. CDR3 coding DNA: TGCGCCAGCAGCTTAAATCTTCAGGGGGTATCCTACAATGAGCAGTTCTTC.

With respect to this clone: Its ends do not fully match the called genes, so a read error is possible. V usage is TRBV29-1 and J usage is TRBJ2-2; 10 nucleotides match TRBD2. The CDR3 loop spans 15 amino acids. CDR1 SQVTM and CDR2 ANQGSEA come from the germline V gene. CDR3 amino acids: CSVLTSGVNTGELLF. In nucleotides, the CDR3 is TGCAGCGTTCTAACTAGCGGGGTAAACACCGGGGAGCTGCTTTTT.

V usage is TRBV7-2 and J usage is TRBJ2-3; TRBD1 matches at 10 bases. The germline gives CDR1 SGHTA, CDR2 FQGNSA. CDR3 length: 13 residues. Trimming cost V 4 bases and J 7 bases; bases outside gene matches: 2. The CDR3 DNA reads TGTGCCAGCAGCTCGACAGGGGGCAATACGCAGTATTTT. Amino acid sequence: CASSSTGGNTQYF.

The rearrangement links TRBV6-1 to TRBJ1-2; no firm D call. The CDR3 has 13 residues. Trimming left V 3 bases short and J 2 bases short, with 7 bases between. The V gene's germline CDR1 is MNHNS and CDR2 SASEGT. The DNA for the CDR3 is TGTGCCAGCAGTGACGCAGCGAACTATGGCTACACCTTC. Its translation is CASSDAANYGYTF.

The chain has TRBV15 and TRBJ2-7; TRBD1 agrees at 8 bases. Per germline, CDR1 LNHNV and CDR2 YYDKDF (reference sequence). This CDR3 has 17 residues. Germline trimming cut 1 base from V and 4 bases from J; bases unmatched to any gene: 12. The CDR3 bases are TGTGCCACCAGCAGAGGCGTCCTCGCTACAGGGGGGTACGAGCAGTACTTC. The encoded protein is CATSRGVLATGGYEQYF.

The CDR3 region has the DNA TGTGCCAGCAGTACCTGGACAGGGGGCGTTTATGGCTACACCTTC. It specifies CASSTWTGGVYGYTF. The chain employs TRBV28 and TRBJ1-2; TRBD1 matches at 11 bases. There are 15 residues in the CDR3. V lost 5 bases and J lost 5; bases outside the gene matches: 7. CDR1 MDHEN and CDR2 SYDVKM come from the germline V gene.

The CDR3 region has the DNA TGTGCCAGCAGTTTATCTGCTAGCGGGAGCGCAGATACGCAGTATTTT. Translated, it gives CASSLSASGSADTQYF. The V gene is TRBV27, the J gene TRBJ2-3; 10 positions match TRBD2. The V gene's germline CDR1 is MNHEY and CDR2 SMNVEV (reference sequence). With 0 bases clipped from V and 4 bases from J, the junction kept 4 bases outside the gene matches. The length of the CDR3 is 16 residues.

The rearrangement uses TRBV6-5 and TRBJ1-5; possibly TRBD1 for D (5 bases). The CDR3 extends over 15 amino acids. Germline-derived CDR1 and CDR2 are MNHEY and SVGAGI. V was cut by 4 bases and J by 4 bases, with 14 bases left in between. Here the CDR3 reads CASSSAGPLNQPQHF. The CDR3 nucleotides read TGTGCCAGCAGTTCTGCGGGACCACTAAATCAGCCCCAGCATTTT.

Here the CDR3 DNA reads TGTGCCAGCAGCCCACCGAGCGGGGCCTACGAGCAGTACTTC. Translation gives CASSPPSGAYEQYF. The chain recombines TRBV5-6 with TRBJ2-7; 7 nucleotides match TRBD2. In germline, CDR1 is SGHDT, CDR2 YYEEEE. Trimming cost V 4 bases and J 2 bases; bases outside gene matches: 6. The CDR3 extends over 14 amino acids.

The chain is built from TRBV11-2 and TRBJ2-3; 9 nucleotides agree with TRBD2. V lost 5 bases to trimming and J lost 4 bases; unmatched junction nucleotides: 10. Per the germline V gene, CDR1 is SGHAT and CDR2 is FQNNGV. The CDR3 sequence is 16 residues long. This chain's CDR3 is CASSLWAGGPADTQYF. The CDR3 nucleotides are TGTGCCAGCAGCCTTTGGGCGGGGGGGCCAGCAGATACGCAGTATTTT. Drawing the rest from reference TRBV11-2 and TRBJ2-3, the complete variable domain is EAGVAQSPRYKIIEKRQSVAFWCNPISGHATLYWYQQILGQGPKLLIQFQNNGVVDDSQLPKDRFSAERLKGVDSTLKIQPAKLEDSAVYLCASSLWAGGPADTQYFGPGTRLTVL.

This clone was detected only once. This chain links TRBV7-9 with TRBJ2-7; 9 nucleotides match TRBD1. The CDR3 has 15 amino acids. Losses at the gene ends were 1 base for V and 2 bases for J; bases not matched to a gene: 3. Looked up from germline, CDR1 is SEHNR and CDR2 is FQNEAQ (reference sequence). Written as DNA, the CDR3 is TGTGCCAGCAGCTTAGTTGGGACAGGGACCTACGAGCAGTACTTC. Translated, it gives CASSLVGTGTYEQYF. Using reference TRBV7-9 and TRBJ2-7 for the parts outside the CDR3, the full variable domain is DTGVSQNPRHKITKRGQNVTFRCDPISEHNRLYWYRQTLGQGPEFLTYFQNEAQLEKSRLLSDRFSAERPKGSFSTLEIQRTEQGDSAMYLCASSLVGTGTYEQYFGPGTRLTVT.

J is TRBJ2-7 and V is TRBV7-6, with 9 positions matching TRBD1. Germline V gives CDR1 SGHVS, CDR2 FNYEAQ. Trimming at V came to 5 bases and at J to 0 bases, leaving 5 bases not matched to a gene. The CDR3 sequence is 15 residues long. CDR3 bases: TGTGCCAGCAGCCTAGGACAGGGGAGCTCCTACGAGCAGTACTTC. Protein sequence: CASSLGQGSSYEQYF.

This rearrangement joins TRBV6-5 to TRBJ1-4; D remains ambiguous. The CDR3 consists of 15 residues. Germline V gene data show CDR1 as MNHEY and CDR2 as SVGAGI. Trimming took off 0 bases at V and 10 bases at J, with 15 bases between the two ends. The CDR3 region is CASSYSGGYERKLFF. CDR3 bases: TGTGCCAGCAGTTACTCGGGCGGGTATGAAAGAAAACTGTTTTTT.

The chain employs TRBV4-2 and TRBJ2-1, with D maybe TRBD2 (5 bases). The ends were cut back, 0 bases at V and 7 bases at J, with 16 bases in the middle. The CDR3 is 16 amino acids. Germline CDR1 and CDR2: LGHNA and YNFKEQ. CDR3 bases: TGTGCCAGCAGCCAAGAAGGAGCGGACCCTGGGAATGAGCAGTTCTTC. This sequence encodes CASSQEGADPGNEQFF.